Sequencing of this T cell receptor (beta chain) was carried out in a study of CD8 T cells in ankylosing spondylitis. Study-level results: CD8+ disease-linked clones were present at relatively low frequencies in blood.

In TCRdb, the 5' RACE reads were re-called with MiXCR into one record per CDR3 protein. The table shows some 130,000 distinct CDR3 sequences, with approximately 8.4% occurring only once. This CDR3 comprises 11 residues. Germline V lookup: CDR1 DFQATT, CDR2 SNEGSKA (reference sequence). The sample holds one count of this clonotype. Its antigen is not known. The junction departs from germline at one end; a sequencing error may be responsible. The chain recombines TRBV20-1 with TRBJ1-2, with D perhaps matching TRBD1 (6 bases). This TCR derives from a male donor with ankylosing spondylitis. The sequenced material came from synovial fluid, either unsorted or a sorted T cell fraction (not recorded which). The CDR3 coding sequence is TGCAGTGCTAGTGGGACATATGACTACACCTTC. It translates to CSASGTYDYTF.